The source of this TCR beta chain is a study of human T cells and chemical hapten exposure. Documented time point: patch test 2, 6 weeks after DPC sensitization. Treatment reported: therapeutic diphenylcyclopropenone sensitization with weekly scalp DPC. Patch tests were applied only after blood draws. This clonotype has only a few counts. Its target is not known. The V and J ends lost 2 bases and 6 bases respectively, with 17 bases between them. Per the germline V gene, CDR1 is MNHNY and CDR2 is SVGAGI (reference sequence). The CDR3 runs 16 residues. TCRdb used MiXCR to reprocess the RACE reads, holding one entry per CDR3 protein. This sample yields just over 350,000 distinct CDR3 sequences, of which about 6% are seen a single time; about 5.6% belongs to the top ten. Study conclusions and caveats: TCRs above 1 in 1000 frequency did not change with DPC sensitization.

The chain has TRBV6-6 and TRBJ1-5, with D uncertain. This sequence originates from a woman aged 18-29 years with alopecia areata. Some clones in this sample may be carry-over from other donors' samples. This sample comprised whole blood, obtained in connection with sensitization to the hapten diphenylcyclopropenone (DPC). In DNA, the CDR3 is TGTGCCAGCAGTTACACGCAGTCCCAATTTGGTCAGCCCCAGCATTTT. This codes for CASSYTQSQFGQPQHF.